This TCR beta chain emerged from a study of blood T cell repertoires in COVID-19. On the study more broadly: COVID-19 samples collected from the United States, Italy and Spain covered acute and convalescent phases. The cDNA or gDNA used as material had been derived from T cells, B-cell-depleted T cells, or PBMCs.

The germline CDR1 and CDR2 sequences are SGHRS and YFSETQ. The CDR3 covers 13 residues. Trimming took off 0 bases at V and 7 bases at J, with 10 bases between the two ends. Authors' analysis steps: Amplification of reference gene primers was used by the study to estimate nucleated cell counts. Using immunoSEQ multiplex PCR, the repertoire was profiled, and TCRdb retains in-frame clones only, with some absent. From that table come the V and J calls and clone size; the DNA was used to work out D and trimming. The sample holds more than 150,000 clones, approximately 90% seen once. Sequencing input: peripheral blood. The chain has TRBV5-1 and TRBJ1-2, with D possibly being TRBD1 (5 bases). This clonotype originated in a man aged 45-65 years with acute or convalescent COVID-19. CDR3: CASSLEAGPGYTF. The CDR3 DNA sequence: TGCGCCAGCAGCTTGGAGGCAGGGCCTGGCTACACCTTC.